Shown below are 18 T cell receptor beta chains from a single sample sequenced in a study of blood T cell repertoires in COVID-19. The repertoire was sequenced with immunoSEQ multiplex PCR; TCRdb's copy has only in-frame clones and lacks some. The data contain approximately 200,000 clones, approximately 94% of them seen just once; the ten biggest clones take up about 0.76%. What was sequenced was peripheral blood. These receptors came from a man under 40 with COVID-19, enrolled during active disease.

The chain uses TRBV19 and TRBJ2-1, with 10 bases matching TRBD2. Unmatched junction bases numbered 10, after V lost 5 bases and J lost 9 bases. The CDR3 is 15 amino acids. CDR1 and CDR2 (germline): LNHDA, SQIVND (reference sequence). CDR3 nucleotides: TGTGCCAGTAGTGGGAGCGGGGGGGCCGTAGGTGAGCAGTTCTTC. This gives the protein CASSGSGGAVGEQFF.

The genes are TRBV6-5 and TRBJ1-2; 10 bases map to TRBD1. Trimming at V came to 8 bases and at J to 3 bases, leaving 9 bases not matched to a gene. The germline CDR1 and CDR2 sequences are MNHEY and SVGAGI. The CDR3 has 15 residues. This chain's CDR3 is CASRLGTGADYGYTF. The CDR3 DNA sequence: TGTGCCAGCCGACTAGGGACAGGGGCGGACTATGGCTACACCTTC.

Of note for this clone: The junction shows a germline mismatch at one end, possibly a read error. The rearrangement joins TRBV5-1 to TRBJ2-2; 15 nucleotides line up with TRBD2. CDR1 and CDR2 (germline): SGHRS, YFSETQ. The CDR3 covers 19 residues. CDR3 region: CASSTGLAGGQSNTGELFF. CDR3 bases: TGCGCCAGCAGCACCGGACTAGCGGGGGGGCAATCGAATACCGGGGAGCTGTTTTTT.

The rearrangement joins TRBV7-7 to TRBJ2-5; weak D call: TRBD1 (5 bases). Deletions cut 5 bases from V and 2 bases from J, with 9 bases between. CDR3 length: 13 amino acids. From germline, CDR1 is SSHAT and CDR2 FNYEAQ (reference sequence). In DNA, the CDR3 is TGTGCCAGCAGCCCCGACAGTCAAGAGACCCAGTACTTC. Its protein product is CASSPDSQETQYF.

V gene TRBV4-1 combines with J gene TRBJ2-1; possible D gene TRBD2, 5 bases. Trimming removed 4 bases from V and 9 bases from J, with 16 bases in between. Per germline, CDR1 MGHRA and CDR2 YSYEKL. The CDR3 length is 14 residues. The CDR3 DNA reads as TGCGCCAGCAGCCGAATTCTAGGAGGTCGTGAGCAGTTCTTC. Its protein product is CASSRILGGREQFF.

The chain employs TRBV25-1 and TRBJ1-2; no clear D. The CDR3 runs to 13 residues. Trimming left V 1 base short and J 7 bases short, with 10 bases between. From germline, CDR1 is MGHDK and CDR2 SYGVNS. The CDR3 coding sequence is TGTGCCAGCAGTGAATCTGGGCTCCGTGGCTACACCTTC. Its translation is CASSESGLRGYTF.

The V call is TRBV12-3 or TRBV12-4, the J call TRBJ2-7; D is perhaps TRBD1 (5 bases). V was cut by 4 bases and J by 2 bases, with 6 bases left in between. The CDR3 loop spans 12 amino acids. CDR3 sequence reads: CASSWGPYEQYF. The CDR3 coding sequence is TGTGCCAGCAGTTGGGGCCCCTACGAGCAGTACTTC.

This chain uses TRBV9 with TRBJ2-2; D is perhaps TRBD2 (6 bases). The CDR3 runs to 16 residues. The germline V and J ends were trimmed by 0 bases and 3 bases, with 12 bases remaining between them. Germline lookup yields CDR1 SGDLS and CDR2 YYNGEE. The CDR3 DNA follows: TGTGCCAGCAGCGTAGGACAGCGGGTGGACACCGGGGAGCTGTTTTTT. It encodes CASSVGQRVDTGELFF.

The chain combines TRBV12-3 or TRBV12-4 with TRBJ2-3; perhaps TRBD1 as D (6 bases). This CDR3 spans 12 amino acids. Deletions cut 7 bases from V and 5 bases from J, with 10 bases between. The CDR3 reads CASTKGGDTQYF. In DNA, the CDR3 is TGTGCCAGCACCAAAGGGGGAGATACGCAGTATTTT.

J is TRBJ2-7 and V is TRBV20-1; D is uncertain. Per germline, CDR1 DFQATT and CDR2 SNEGSKA (reference sequence). The CDR3 consists of 12 residues. V was shortened by 3 bases and J by 6 bases, with 12 bases between the two germline ends. The CDR3 loop is CSASSATFEQYF. CDR3 coding DNA: TGCAGTGCTAGTTCTGCTACCTTCGAGCAGTACTTC.

V usage is TRBV7-9 and J usage is TRBJ1-5, with D unclear. CDR1 and CDR2 (germline): SEHNR, FQNEAQ (reference sequence). The CDR3 is 14 residues long. Trimming pared 1 base from V and 7 bases from J, leaving 11 bases between. CDR3 amino acids: CASSLGRNGQPQHF. For the CDR3, the DNA is TGTGCCAGCAGCTTAGGGAGGAACGGGCAGCCCCAGCATTTT.

This chain joins TRBV6-5 and TRBJ1-3; 7 bases line up with TRBD1. J gave up 4 bases and V 6 bases, and 6 bases lay outside the gene matches. This CDR3 region has 14 residues. Germline CDR1 and CDR2: MNHEY and SVGAGI. The CDR3 loop is CASRTRGEGNTIYF. In DNA form, the CDR3 reads TGTGCCAGCAGGACCAGGGGGGAAGGAAACACCATATATTTT.

This clone was counted a few times. The chain employs TRBV4-1 and TRBJ1-5, with D possibly matching TRBD1 (6 bases). Trimming took off 5 bases at V and 0 bases at J, with 14 bases between the two ends. Per germline, CDR1 MGHRA and CDR2 YSYEKL. The CDR3 runs 16 residues. Here the CDR3 reads CASSFTGQHSNQPQHF. CDR3 bases: TGCGCCAGCAGCTTCACAGGGCAGCATAGCAATCAGCCCCAGCATTTT.

This clone has a handful of counts. V is TRBV7-2 and J is TRBJ2-2; tentative D call: TRBD2 (8 bases). CDR3 length equals 15 residues. Germline lookup yields CDR1 SGHTA and CDR2 FQGNSA. V lost 7 bases and J lost 1, with 13 bases in between. CDR3 DNA sequence: TGTGCCAGCACGGGAGGGACAGAGAACACCGGGGAGCTGTTTTTT. Its protein product is CASTGGTENTGELFF.

V gene TRBV10-2 combines with J gene TRBJ1-1; 7 nucleotides match TRBD1. Looked up from germline, CDR1 is WSHSY and CDR2 is SAAADI. This CDR3 is built from 15 residues. The V and J ends lost 6 bases and 2 bases, in that order; junction bases with no gene match: 9. Here the CDR3 DNA reads TGCGCCAGCAGCTCCCGACAGGGATTAAACACTGAAGCTTTCTTT. Amino acid sequence: CASSSRQGLNTEAFF.

The CDR3 region has the DNA TGTGCCAGCAGCTCGTCGACAGGCGCCGCAGAAAACATTCAGTACTTC. Translated: CASSSSTGAAENIQYF. V usage is TRBV7-9 and J usage is TRBJ2-4; perhaps TRBD1 as D (6 bases). Trimming removed 4 bases at V and 5 bases at J, with 18 bases between. This CDR3 is built from 16 residues. Germline V gives CDR1 SEHNR, CDR2 FQNEAQ (reference sequence).

This chain links TRBV7-2 with TRBJ1-4; maybe TRBD1 (6 bases). Germline-derived CDR1 and CDR2 are SGHTA and FQGNSA. The CDR3 sequence is 16 residues long. Trimming took off 5 bases at V and 0 bases at J, with 13 bases between the two ends. CDR3 residues: CASSRGGGPTNEKLFF. As DNA, the CDR3 is TGTGCCAGCAGCCGGGGGGGCGGACCAACTAATGAAAAACTGTTTTTT.

This clone has a handful of counts. V and J are TRBV5-6 and TRBJ1-5; no clear D. Germline loops: CDR1 SGHDT, CDR2 YYEEEE. The CDR3 is 16 residues long. V was shortened by 3 bases and J by 9 bases, with 22 bases between the two germline ends. The CDR3 region has the DNA TGTGCCAGCAGCTCAGGAAGGTTCTCATCCGGAGGGCCCCAGCATTTT. Amino acids: CASSSGRFSSGGPQHF.